The clone carrying this TCR beta chain was detected many times. What it recognizes is unknown. The J segment lost 1 base and the V segment lost 5 bases, leaving 6 bases of the junction unmatched. The CDR3 is made up of 15 amino acids. Template switching added a universal primer site, and cDNA bore unique molecular identifiers. MiXCR was run by TCRdb on the 5' RACE reads, yielding one entry per CDR3 protein. The sample shows 700,000 or so distinct CDR3 sequences, 8.5% to 9.5% of them seen only once. The data originate from a study of identical twins. Study-level points and caveats: In beta out-of-frame sequences, the excess sharing between twins was weaker. Invariant MAIT and iNKT cells may have partly biased zero-insertion analyses.

This same sample was also part of a study on yellow fever vaccine responses in identical twins. That paper adds: Reportedly, twins showed a vaccine T cell response that looked partly convergent and partly personalized.

The sequence was collected from a woman aged 18-29 years in good health. V is TRBV12-3 or TRBV12-4 and J is TRBJ2-3, with TRBD1 identical over 7 bases. The sample taken for sequencing was PBMCs. The chain's CDR3 is CASSPRGYRTDTQYF. The CDR3 nucleotides are TGTGCCAGCAGTCCCAGGGGGTATCGCACAGATACGCAGTATTTT.